This T cell receptor (beta chain) came from a study of blood T cell repertoires in COVID-19. In the study overall: T cells, B-cell-depleted T cells, or PBMCs provided the cDNA or gDNA that served as material.

The junction had 8 bases not matched to a gene; V was cut back by 7 bases and J by 2 bases. This CDR3 spans 15 amino acids. The germline V gene encodes CDR1 ENHRY and CDR2 SYGVKD. Per the original methods: Researchers report that nucleated cell counts were estimated from reference gene primer amplification. Some clones are missing from TCRdb's copy, which holds only in-frame ones; the method was immunoSEQ multiplex PCR. V and J calls and clone size are as listed in that table; D and trimming were resolved from the DNA. The sample lists about 36,000 clones; 85% were seen once. Sample: peripheral blood. The TCR sequence derives from a human donor in a cohort sampled during active COVID-19. The genes are TRBV10-3 and TRBJ1-1, with 9 bases aligning to TRBD1. The CDR3 protein is CAIKGEQGANTEAFF. CDR3 sequence (DNA): TGTGCCATCAAGGGGGAACAGGGGGCAAACACTGAAGCTTTCTTT.